A single sample is the source of the 11 T cell receptor beta chains below, sequenced in a study of control samples from healthy donors and cancer patients (dated by TCRdb to the early 2020s). The library was prepared using the immunoSEQ multiplex PCR assay. The source is immuneACCESS, and TCRdb retained only in-frame sequences with V and J called. Part of the clones is not carried over; for the studies checked, unresolved V genes explain less than half of this, and the remainder is unexplained. The sample table holds about 160,000 clones, of which 80% to 90% were seen once. About 12% of the sample is in the top ten clones. The sequenced material came from blood. These receptors were collected from a man aged 30 to 39 in good health.

V and J are TRBV18 and TRBJ1-1; D unclear. The CDR3 has 17 residues. Germline loops: CDR1 KGHSH, CDR2 LQKENI. Trimming took off 4 bases at V and 0 bases at J, with 18 bases between the two ends. CDR3 residues: CASSRTTIQSMNTEAFF. The CDR3 DNA sequence: TGTGCCAGCTCACGCACAACAATACAGAGTATGAACACTGAAGCTTTCTTT.

This chain connects TRBV28 to TRBJ1-5; weak D call: TRBD1 (6 bases). The CDR3 runs 19 residues. Germline V gene sequence: CDR1 MDHEN, CDR2 SYDVKM. With 7 bases removed from V and 4 bases from J, the gap between germline ends came to 29 bases. The CDR3 loop reads CASKKNPGGLHLKNQPQHF. CDR3 nucleotide sequence: TGTGCCAGCAAAAAAAACCCCGGGGGGCTCCATTTGAAGAATCAGCCCCAGCATTTT.

This rearrangement joins TRBV19 to TRBJ1-5; TRBD1 matches at 10 bases. The CDR3 consists of 17 residues. Germline values: CDR1 LNHDA, CDR2 SQIVND (reference sequence). V shed 8 bases, J shed 4 bases, and the junction held 14 bases outside the gene matches. Here the CDR3 DNA reads TGTGCCAGTGCAACCCGCTCCCGGACAGGGGGGAATCAGCCCCAGCATTTT. This codes for CASATRSRTGGNQPQHF. The variable domain in full, completed from reference TRBV19 and TRBJ1-5, reads DGGITQSPKYLFRKEGQNVTLSCEQNLNHDAMYWYRQDPGQGLRLIYYSQIVNDFQKGDIAEGYSVSREKKESFPLTVTSAQKNPTAFYLCASATRSRTGGNQPQHFGDGTRLSIL.

The V gene is TRBV30, the J gene TRBJ2-6, with 9 bases fitting TRBD1. This CDR3 region has 16 residues. Germline V CDR1 and CDR2: GTSNPN, SVGIG (reference sequence). Unmatched junction bases numbered 9, after V lost 7 bases and J lost 2 bases. The CDR3 spells CAFRDRDVAGANVLTF. CDR3 DNA: TGTGCCTTCCGGGACAGGGATGTAGCTGGGGCCAACGTCCTGACTTTC.

As concerns this clone: A read error may account for a junction end that differs from germline. V is TRBV6-5 and J is TRBJ1-1; D unresolved. CDR1 and CDR2 (germline): MNHEY, SVGAGI. CDR3 length equals 11 residues. The CDR3 nucleotides are TGTGCCAGCAGTCGGAACAGTGAAGCTTTCTTT. This encodes CASSRNSEAFF.

V usage is TRBV6-2 or TRBV6-3 and J usage is TRBJ1-1; unclear D gene. The CDR3 has 13 residues. CDR1 is MNHEY and CDR2 is SVGEGT in the germline V gene. V lost 5 bases and J 0 bases, leaving 7 bases between the germline ends. The CDR3 bases are TGTGCCAGCAGTGCCCTGGTGAACACTGAAGCTTTCTTT. Its translation: CASSALVNTEAFF.

This chain links TRBV24-1 with TRBJ2-5; no clear D gene. The CDR3 spans 14 residues. Germline V lookup: CDR1 KGHDR, CDR2 SFDVKD. The V and J ends lost 4 bases and 0 bases respectively, with 8 bases between them. Here the CDR3 reads CATSDRAYQETQYF. The CDR3, as DNA: TGTGCCACCAGTGACCGAGCATACCAAGAGACCCAGTACTTC.

Comment on this clone: Within the sample, other DNA sequences also encode this same CDR3. This chain links TRBV6-5 with TRBJ2-3; 7 bases are shared with TRBD2. The V segment lost 2 bases and the J segment 0 bases; nucleotides outside the gene matches: 2. This CDR3 is built from 15 residues. The germline V gene encodes CDR1 MNHEY and CDR2 SVGAGI. The CDR3 here is CASSYGSGSTDTQYF. The CDR3 coding sequence is TGTGCCAGCAGTTACGGTAGCGGGAGCACAGATACGCAGTATTTT.

The chain is built from TRBV7-9 and TRBJ2-7; D is undetermined. CDR3 size: 12 residues. Germline V gene sequence: CDR1 SEHNR, CDR2 FQNEAQ (reference sequence). V lost 3 bases to trimming and J lost 5 bases, with 8 bases between them. The CDR3 loop is CASSFHTDEQYF. CDR3 nucleotides: TGTGCCAGCAGCTTCCATACCGACGAGCAGTACTTC.

The chain joins TRBV28 to TRBJ2-1, with 7 nucleotides matching TRBD2. CDR1 is MDHEN and CDR2 is SYDVKM in the germline V gene. The CDR3 has 16 amino acids. J was trimmed by 2 bases and V by 5 bases; bases with no gene match: 9. The CDR3 region is CASSAPLAVPYNEQFF. The CDR3 DNA reads TGTGCCAGCAGTGCTCCTCTAGCGGTTCCCTACAATGAGCAGTTCTTC.

The V call is TRBV4-3, the J call TRBJ2-6; maybe TRBD2 (6 bases). V was cut by 0 bases and J by 0 bases, with 18 bases left in between. The length of the CDR3 is 20 residues. The germline gives CDR1 LGHNA, CDR2 YSLEER. CDR3: CASSQDEGRGLSSGANVLTF. DNA for the CDR3: TGCGCCAGCAGCCAAGATGAGGGGCGGGGTCTTAGCTCTGGGGCCAACGTCCTGACTTTC.